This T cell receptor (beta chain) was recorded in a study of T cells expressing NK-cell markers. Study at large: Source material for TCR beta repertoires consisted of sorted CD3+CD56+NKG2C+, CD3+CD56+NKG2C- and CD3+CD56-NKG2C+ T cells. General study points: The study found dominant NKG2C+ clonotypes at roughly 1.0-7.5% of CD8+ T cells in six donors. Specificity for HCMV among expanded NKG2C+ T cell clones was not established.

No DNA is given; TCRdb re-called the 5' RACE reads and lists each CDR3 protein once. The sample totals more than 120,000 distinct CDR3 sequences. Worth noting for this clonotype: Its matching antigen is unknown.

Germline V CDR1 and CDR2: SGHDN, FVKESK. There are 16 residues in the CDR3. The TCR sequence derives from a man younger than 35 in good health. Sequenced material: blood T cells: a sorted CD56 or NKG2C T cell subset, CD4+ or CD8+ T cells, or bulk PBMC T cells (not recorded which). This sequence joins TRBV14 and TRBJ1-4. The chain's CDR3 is CASSQAQGRPNEKLFF. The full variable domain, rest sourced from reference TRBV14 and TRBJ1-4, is EAGVTQFPSHSVIEKGQTVTLRCDPISGHDNLYWYRRVMGKEIKFLLHFVKESKQDESGMPNNRFLAERTGGTYSTLKVQPAELEDSGVYFCASSQAQGRPNEKLFFGSGTQLSVL.